This TCR beta chain was documented in a study of cytomegalovirus exposure and HLA in healthy donors. Study-level points and caveats: A later analysis found TCR association rates differed by HLA locus, highest for DRB1 and lowest for HLA-C. Presence/absence analyses supposed approximately even sequencing depth among donors. In a later analysis, a genetic analysis reported fewer productive-TCR N-insertions in an Asian-associated ancestry cluster than the cohort average.

CDR3 length: 13 amino acids. The germline V and J ends were trimmed by 2 bases and 3 bases, with 4 bases remaining between them. The germline gives CDR1 SGHTA, CDR2 FQGTGA. Both 60 Vbeta primers and 13 Jbeta primers went into the PCR. The method was immunoSEQ multiplex PCR; TCRdb's version includes in-frame clones alone and lacks a portion of them. This sample yields approximately 140,000 clones, of which around 65% are seen a single time; roughly 1.8% belongs to the top ten. As to this clone: Its specificity is unknown.

Sequencing used PBMCs. The source is a male donor in good health and CMV-seronegative. The rearrangement joins TRBV7-3 to TRBJ2-2; unclear D gene. The DNA of the CDR3 is TGTGCCAGCAGCTTAGAGTACACCGGGGAGCTGTTTTTT. It encodes CASSLEYTGELFF.